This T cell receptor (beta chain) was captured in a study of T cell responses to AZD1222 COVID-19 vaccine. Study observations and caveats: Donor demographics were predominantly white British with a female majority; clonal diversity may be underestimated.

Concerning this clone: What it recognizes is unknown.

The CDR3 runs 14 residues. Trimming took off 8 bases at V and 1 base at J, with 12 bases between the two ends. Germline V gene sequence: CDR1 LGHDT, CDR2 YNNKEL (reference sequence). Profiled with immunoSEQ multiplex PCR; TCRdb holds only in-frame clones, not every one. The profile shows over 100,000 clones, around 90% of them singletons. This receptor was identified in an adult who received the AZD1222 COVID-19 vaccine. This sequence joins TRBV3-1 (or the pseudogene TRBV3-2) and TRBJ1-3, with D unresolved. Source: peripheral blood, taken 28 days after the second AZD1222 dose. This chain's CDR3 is CASLDRESGNTIYF. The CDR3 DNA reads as TGTGCCAGCTTGGATAGGGAGTCTGGAAACACCATATATTTT.